The sequence of this TCR beta chain was determined in a study of T cells in Graves' hyperthyroidism and ophthalmopathy. Template material for amplifying TCR beta CDR3 regions consisted of RNA transcripts. HTBI primers drove first-round RT-PCR of the TCR CDR3. A single record per CDR3 protein comes from TCRdb applying MiXCR to the multiplex PCR reads. Here the sample spans 550,000 to 800,000 distinct CDR3 sequences, roughly 17% being singletons. General study findings and limits: A median about 6.2 months before onset, the model predicted ophthalmopathy.

The hyperthyroidism was newly diagnosed and had lasted under 2 months; the patients were aged 18 to 65. As concerns this clonotype: Its specificity is not known.

J gave up 9 bases and V 0 bases, and 12 bases lay outside the gene matches. From germline, CDR1 is LGHNA and CDR2 YSLEER. The CDR3 is 16 amino acids. The material sequenced was blood. This sequence originates from a man in his late teens or twenties with Graves' hyperthyroidism. The V gene is TRBV4-3, the J gene TRBJ2-3; 7 bases fit TRBD2. The CDR3 nucleotides are TGCGCCAGCAGCCAAGATCCAGCGGGAATACACGGAACGCAGTATTTT. It yields the protein CASSQDPAGIHGTQYF.